Each of the 7 T cell receptor beta chains below was sequenced from the same sample in a study of cytomegalovirus exposure and HLA in healthy donors. PCR primers comprised 60 Vbeta and 13 Jbeta primers. Here immunoSEQ multiplex PCR was the method, and the copy in TCRdb shows in-frame clones only, minus some. The sample lists about 120,000 clones; about 83% were seen once. Sequencing was done on a sample of PBMCs. The receptors shown here come from a woman between 40 and 50 years old in good health and CMV-seropositive.

The chain couples TRBV5-1 to TRBJ1-2, with 7 bases lining up with TRBD1. Germline loops: CDR1 SGHRS, CDR2 YFSETQ. V shed 1 base and J 2 bases; nucleotides not matched to a gene: 8. The CDR3 consists of 16 residues. This CDR3 reads CASSLTGAGRNYGYTF. CDR3 coding DNA: TGCGCCAGCAGCTTGACAGGGGCGGGAAGGAACTATGGCTACACCTTC. Based on the CDR3 plus reference TRBV5-1 and TRBJ1-2, the full variable domain is KAGVTQTPRYLIKTRGQQVTLSCSPISGHRSVSWYQQTPGQGLQFLFEYFSETQRNKGNFPGRFSGRQFSNSRSEMNVSTLELGDSALYLCASSLTGAGRNYGYTFGSGTRLTVV.

This sequence joins TRBV2 and TRBJ2-2; no clear D gene. Trimming took 6 bases from V and 3 from J, leaving 5 bases between them. Germline-derived CDR1 and CDR2 are SNHLY and FYNNEI. CDR3 length equals 12 residues. The CDR3 bases are TGTGCCAGCAGATCCTACACCGGGGAGCTGTTTTTT. Translated: CASRSYTGELFF.

About this clone itself: In the same sample, other DNA sequences code for this CDR3. J is TRBJ2-7 and V is TRBV15, with D possibly TRBD2 on 5 matching bases. The germline CDR1 and CDR2 sequences are LNHNV and YYDKDF (reference sequence). V was trimmed by 0 bases and J by 3 bases, leaving 6 bases between them. The CDR3 is made up of 13 amino acids. The CDR3: CATSRDRGYEQYF. Here the CDR3 DNA reads TGTGCCACCAGCAGAGATCGGGGCTACGAGCAGTACTTC.

The chain is built from TRBV5-1 and TRBJ1-1; unclear D gene. CDR1 SGHRS and CDR2 YFSETQ come from the germline V gene. The CDR3 runs to 13 residues. The ends were cut back, 0 bases at V and 2 bases at J, with 5 bases in the middle. CDR3: CASSLAKNTEAFF. The CDR3 DNA is TGCGCCAGCAGCTTGGCTAAAAACACTGAAGCTTTCTTT.

The rearrangement uses TRBV2 and TRBJ1-2; no clear D. The germline V gene has CDR1 SNHLY and CDR2 FYNNEI. The germline V and J ends were trimmed by 8 bases and 2 bases, with 12 bases remaining between them. The CDR3 totals 13 residues. The CDR3 coding sequence is TGTGCCAGCTCTTTTTTGACAAACTATGGCTACACCTTC. Encoded protein: CASSFLTNYGYTF. The full variable domain, with the rest looked up from reference TRBV2 and TRBJ1-2, is EPEVTQTPSHQVTQMGQEVILRCVPISNHLYFYWYRQILGQKVEFLVSFYNNEISEKSEIFDDQFSVERPDGSNFTLKIRSTKLEDSAMYFCASSFLTNYGYTFGSGTRLTVV.

V gene TRBV29-1 combines with J gene TRBJ1-1, with 7 bases identical to TRBD1. V shed 4 bases, J shed 1 base, and the junction held 3 bases outside the gene matches. The CDR3 loop spans 13 amino acids. Germline CDR1 and CDR2: SQVTM and ANQGSEA. In DNA form, the CDR3 reads TGCAGCGTTGTACAGGGGACGAACACTGAAGCTTTCTTT. Protein product: CSVVQGTNTEAFF.

This clone was observed a single time. The chain links TRBV29-1 to TRBJ2-2; 8 nucleotides match TRBD1. The CDR3 loop spans 15 amino acids. V shed 6 bases, J shed 0 bases, and the junction held 6 bases outside the gene matches. Germline loops: CDR1 SQVTM, CDR2 ANQGSEA. The CDR3 is CSVRAGGANTGELFF. The CDR3 nucleotides are TGCAGCGTCAGGGCAGGGGGCGCGAACACCGGGGAGCTGTTTTTT.